Each of the 13 T cell receptor beta chains below was sequenced from the same sample in a study of blood T cell repertoires in COVID-19. Libraries were prepared by immunoSEQ multiplex PCR; TCRdb keeps only in-frame clonotypes and omits some of them. Of about 300,000 clones listed, just under 90% are singletons. The sample was peripheral blood. These receptors originate from a woman in her thirties with COVID-19, enrolled during active disease.

CDR3 in amino acids: CASSEPESTYTDTQYF. The CDR3 DNA reads as TGTGCCAGCAGCGAGCCGGAGTCTACCTACACAGATACGCAGTATTTT. This chain connects TRBV5-8 to TRBJ2-3; D remains unclear. The CDR3 runs 16 residues. Looked up from germline, CDR1 is SGHTS and CDR2 is YDEGEE. Between the trimmed V and J ends, which lost 4 bases and 2 bases, there was a span of 17 bases.

The chain couples TRBV7-3 to TRBJ1-6, with TRBD1 as a possible D gene (6 bases). The V end was cut by 3 bases, the J end by 9 bases, with 15 bases between. The CDR3 covers 15 residues. Germline CDR1 is SGHTA and CDR2 is FQGTGA. The CDR3 here is CASSFLPDRGSPLHF. The DNA of the CDR3 is TGTGCCAGCAGCTTCCTACCGGACAGAGGTTCACCCCTCCACTTT.

This chain links TRBV19 with TRBJ1-2, with D hard to call. This CDR3 contains 15 residues. Trimming cost V 6 bases and J 5 bases, with 19 bases left between them. CDR1 LNHDA and CDR2 SQIVND come from the germline V gene (reference sequence). CDR3 nucleotides: TGTGCCAGTAGAAACTCGTTCGCCTCGCGGTATGGCTACACCTTC. Its translation is CASRNSFASRYGYTF.

This rearrangement joins TRBV7-8 to TRBJ2-7; D may be TRBD1 (6 bases). V lost 5 bases and J lost 5, with 19 bases in between. The germline V gene has CDR1 SGHVS and CDR2 FQNEAQ. The CDR3 runs 15 residues. CDR3 nucleotide sequence: TGTGCCAGCAGCAGGTGGTTTGGGGGCTTACACGAGCAGTACGTC. As protein: CASSRWFGGLHEQYV.

CDR3 DNA sequence: TGTGCCAGCAGCTTACGGGGGAACTATGGCTACACCTTC. It specifies CASSLRGNYGYTF. The chain couples TRBV7-8 to TRBJ1-2, with D possibly being TRBD1 (5 bases). The ends were cut back, 2 bases at V and 2 bases at J, with 6 bases in the middle. Germline V CDR1 and CDR2: SGHVS, FQNEAQ. The CDR3 is made up of 13 amino acids. Looking up the rest from reference TRBV7-8 and TRBJ1-2 gives the full variable domain: GAGVSQSPRYKVAKRGQDVALRCDPISGHVSLFWYQQALGQGPEFLTYFQNEAQLDKSGLPSDRFFAERPEGSVSTLKIQRTQQEDSAVYLCASSLRGNYGYTFGSGTRLTVV.

This clone was recorded once. The CDR3, as DNA: TGTGCCAGCAGCCCCGCTTGGGGGGATGAGACCCAGTACTTC. It translates to CASSPAWGDETQYF. V gene TRBV7-9 combines with J gene TRBJ2-5; D possibly corresponds to TRBD2 (6 bases). V lost 5 bases and J lost 5, with 15 bases in between. The V gene's germline CDR1 is SEHNR and CDR2 FQNEAQ (reference sequence). There are 14 residues in the CDR3. The full variable domain, with the rest looked up from reference TRBV7-9 and TRBJ2-5, is DTGVSQNPRHKITKRGQNVTFRCDPISEHNRLYWYRQTLGQGPEFLTYFQNEAQLEKSRLLSDRFSAERPKGSFSTLEIQRTEQGDSAMYLCASSPAWGDETQYFGPGTRLLVL.

The chain carries TRBV4-1 and TRBJ1-5; 8 nucleotides align to TRBD1. Germline assignment: CDR1 MGHRA and CDR2 YSYEKL. The CDR3 is 17 residues long. The ends lost 1 base at V and 2 bases at J; junction bases unmatched: 7. The CDR3 nucleotides are TGCGCCAGCAGCCAAGGACAGGGGCGCGGTGGCAATCAGCCCCAGCATTTT. The encoded protein is CASSQGQGRGGNQPQHF.

The CDR3 DNA sequence: TGTGCCAGCAGCCCGCTGGGGGGGGACTATGGCTACACCTTC. It translates to CASSPLGGDYGYTF. The rearrangement uses TRBV3-1 (or the pseudogene TRBV3-2) and TRBJ1-2; perhaps TRBD1 as D (5 bases). The germline V and J ends were trimmed by 4 bases and 3 bases, with 12 bases remaining between them. The CDR3 consists of 14 residues. Germline V lookup: CDR1 LGHDT, CDR2 YNNKEL (reference sequence).

This clone was recorded only once. This chain links TRBV2 with TRBJ1-4, with TRBD1 matching over 11 bases. J lost 7 bases, V lost 7 bases, and 8 bases had no gene match. Germline V gene lookup returns CDR1 SNHLY and CDR2 FYNNEI. This CDR3 comprises 15 residues. The CDR3 DNA follows: TGTGCCAGCACCAAGGACAGGGGGCAGGGTGAAAAACTGTTTTTT. Protein: CASTKDRGQGEKLFF.

This rearrangement joins TRBV9 to TRBJ1-6; TRBD1 aligns across 8 bases. V was pared by 4 bases and J by 9 bases, with 6 bases of the junction left unmatched. CDR3 length equals 14 residues. Looked up from germline, CDR1 is SGDLS and CDR2 is YYNGEE. The CDR3 DNA reads as TGTGCCAGCAGCCCCACAGGGGGTAGTTCACCCCTCCACTTT. This gives the protein CASSPTGGSSPLHF.

This clone was seen more than once but under ten times. V is TRBV5-3 and J is TRBJ1-1, with D possibly being TRBD1 (6 bases). TRBV5-3 falls under the ORF class, with uncertain function. Trimming removed 4 bases from V and 4 bases from J, with 23 bases in between. CDR3 length: 17 residues. CDR3 residues: CARSRAPGQIISTEAFF. The CDR3 nucleotides read TGTGCCAGAAGCCGAGCCCCCGGACAGATTATCTCCACTGAAGCTTTCTTT.

The V and J genes are TRBV5-4 and TRBJ1-3; D gene unclear. The CDR3 runs 14 residues. Per germline, CDR1 SGHNT and CDR2 YYREEE (reference sequence). V dropped 1 base and J dropped 0 bases, with 5 bases sitting between them. The CDR3 spells CASSLSGSGNTIYF. The CDR3 bases are TGTGCCAGCAGCTTGTCAGGCTCTGGAAACACCATATATTTT.

This chain joins TRBV15 and TRBJ1-6; TRBD1 is a possible D gene (5 bases). CDR1 is LNHNV, CDR2 YYDKDF, per germline (reference sequence). This CDR3 spans 15 amino acids. Trimming removed 3 bases from V and 10 bases from J, with 16 bases in between. This chain's CDR3 is CATSRREGRGSPLHF. The CDR3 nucleotides read TGTGCCACCAGCAGGAGGGAGGGTAGGGGCTCACCCCTCCACTTT.